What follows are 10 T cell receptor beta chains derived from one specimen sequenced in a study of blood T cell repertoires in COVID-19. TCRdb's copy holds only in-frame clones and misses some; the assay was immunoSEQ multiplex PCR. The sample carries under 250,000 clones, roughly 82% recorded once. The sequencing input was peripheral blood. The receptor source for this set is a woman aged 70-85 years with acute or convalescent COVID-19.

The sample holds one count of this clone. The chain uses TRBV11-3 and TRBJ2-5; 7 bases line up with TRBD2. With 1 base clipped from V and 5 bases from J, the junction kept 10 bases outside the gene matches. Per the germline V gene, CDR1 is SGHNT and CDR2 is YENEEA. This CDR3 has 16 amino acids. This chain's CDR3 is CASSLVFFAGVETQYF. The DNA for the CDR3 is TGTGCCAGCAGCTTAGTTTTCTTTGCGGGGGTGGAGACCCAGTACTTC.

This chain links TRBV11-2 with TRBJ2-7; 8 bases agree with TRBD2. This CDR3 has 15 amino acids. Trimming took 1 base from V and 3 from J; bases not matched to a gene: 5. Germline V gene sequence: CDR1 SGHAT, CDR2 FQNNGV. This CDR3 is CASSLAARGVYEQYF. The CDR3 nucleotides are TGTGCCAGCAGCTTAGCGGCGCGGGGGGTCTACGAGCAGTACTTC.

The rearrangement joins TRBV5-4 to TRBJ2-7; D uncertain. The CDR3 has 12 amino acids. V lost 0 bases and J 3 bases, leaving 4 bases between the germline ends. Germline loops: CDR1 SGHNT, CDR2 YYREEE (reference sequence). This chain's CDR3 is CASSLDIYEQYF. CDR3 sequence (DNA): TGTGCCAGCAGCTTGGATATCTACGAGCAGTACTTC.

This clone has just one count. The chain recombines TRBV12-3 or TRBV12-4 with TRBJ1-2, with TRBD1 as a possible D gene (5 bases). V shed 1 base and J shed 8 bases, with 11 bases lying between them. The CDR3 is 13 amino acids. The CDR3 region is CASSLGRVWGYTF. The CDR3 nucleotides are TGTGCCAGCAGTTTAGGCAGGGTCTGGGGCTACACCTTC.

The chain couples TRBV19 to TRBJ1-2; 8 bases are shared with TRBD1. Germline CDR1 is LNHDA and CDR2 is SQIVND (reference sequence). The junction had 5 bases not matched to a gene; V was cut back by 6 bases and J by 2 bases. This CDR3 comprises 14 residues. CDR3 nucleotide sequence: TGTGCCAGTAGCCGACAGGGGAGGAACTATGGCTACACCTTC. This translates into CASSRQGRNYGYTF.

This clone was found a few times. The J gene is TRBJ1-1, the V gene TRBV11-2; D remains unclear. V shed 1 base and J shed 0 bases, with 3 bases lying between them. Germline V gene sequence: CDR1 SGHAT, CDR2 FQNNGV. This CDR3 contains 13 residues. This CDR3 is CASSLAVNTEAFF. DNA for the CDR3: TGTGCCAGCAGCTTAGCGGTGAACACTGAAGCTTTCTTT.

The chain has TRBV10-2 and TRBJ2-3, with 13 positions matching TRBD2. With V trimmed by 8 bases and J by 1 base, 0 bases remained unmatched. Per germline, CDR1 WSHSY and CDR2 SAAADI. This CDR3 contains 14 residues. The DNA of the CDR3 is TGCGCCAGCGGACTAGCGGGGGGCACAGATACGCAGTATTTT. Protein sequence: CASGLAGGTDTQYF.

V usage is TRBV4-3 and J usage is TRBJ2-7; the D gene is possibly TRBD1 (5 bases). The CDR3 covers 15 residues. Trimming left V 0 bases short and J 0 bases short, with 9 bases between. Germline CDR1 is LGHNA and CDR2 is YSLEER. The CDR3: CASSQDHRGSYEQYF. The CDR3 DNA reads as TGCGCCAGCAGCCAAGATCATAGGGGCTCCTACGAGCAGTACTTC.

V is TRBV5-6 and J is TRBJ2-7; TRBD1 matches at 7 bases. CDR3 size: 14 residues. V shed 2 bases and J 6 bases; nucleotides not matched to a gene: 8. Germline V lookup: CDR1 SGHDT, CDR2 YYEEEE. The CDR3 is CASSFTGELGEQYF. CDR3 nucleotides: TGTGCCAGCAGCTTTACAGGGGAGTTAGGCGAGCAGTACTTC.

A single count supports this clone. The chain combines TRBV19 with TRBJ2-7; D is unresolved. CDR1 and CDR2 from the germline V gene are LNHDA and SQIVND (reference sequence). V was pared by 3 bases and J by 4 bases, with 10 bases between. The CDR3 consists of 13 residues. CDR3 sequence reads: CASSIQAAYEQYF. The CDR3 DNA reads TGTGCCAGTAGTATCCAAGCCGCATACGAGCAGTACTTC.